The rows below give T cell receptor beta chains drawn from one sample of a study of beta chain features in type 1 diabetes. Assay used: immunoSEQ multiplex PCR; TCRdb lists only in-frame clones, some missing. The repertoire has about 640,000 clones, around 11% of them found once; the top ten carry more than 0.09%. The sample taken for sequencing was naive CD4+ T cells from blood. The source of these receptors is a man under 40 with type 1 diabetes. Each CDR3 is given with its conserved first and last residue. The D gene is left open where the match is weak. The listing skips clone size in some rows; elsewhere it reads once, few, many or a size class.

size	V	J	D	CDR3	DNA
-	TRBV7-9	TRBJ2-7	-	CASSSQPGGVSNEQYF	TGTGCCAGCAGCTCCCAACCCGGAGGGGTTTCCAACGAGCAGTACTTC
few	TRBV6-5	TRBJ2-6	-	CASSRGVSGANVLTF	TGTGCCAGCAGTAGGGGAGTCTCTGGGGCCAACGTCCTGACTTTC
-	TRBV7-9	TRBJ1-1	-	CASTIGGGNTEAFF	TGTGCCAGCACCATCGGGGGAGGGAACACTGAAGCTTTCTTT
-	TRBV30	TRBJ1-6	TRBD1	CAWSLQGAPLHF	TGTGCCTGGAGCCTTCAGGGGGCACCCCTCCACTTT
-	TRBV4-2	TRBJ2-1	TRBD1	CASSQDRTGREQFF	TGTGCCAGCAGCCAAGATAGGACAGGGCGTGAGCAGTTCTTC
-	TRBV18	TRBJ1-2	-	CASSPGTYGYTF	TGTGCCAGCTCACCGGGGACCTATGGCTACACCTTC
few	TRBV4-3	TRBJ2-3	-	CASSQAQVSTDTQYF	TGCGCCAGCAGCCAAGCGCAGGTTAGCACAGATACGCAGTATTTT
few	TRBV28	TRBJ1-5	TRBD1	CASSPFGQGIRQPQHF	TGTGCCAGCAGTCCATTTGGACAGGGAATAAGGCAGCCCCAGCATTTT
few	TRBV4-3	TRBJ2-7	TRBD1	CASSQETGREQYF	TGCGCCAGCAGCCAGGAGACAGGGCGCGAGCAGTACTTC
few	TRBV4-2	TRBJ2-1	-	CASSHPEGGLFNEQFF	TGTGCCAGCAGCCACCCGGAGGGGGGGCTCTTCAATGAGCAGTTCTTC
-	TRBV28	TRBJ2-6	-	CASSTRSSGANVLTF	TGTGCCAGCAGTACCCGGAGCTCTGGGGCCAACGTCCTGACTTTC
few	TRBV14	TRBJ2-1	TRBD2	CASSQYPAGEYNEQFF	TGTGCCAGCAGCCAATATCCGGCGGGGGAGTACAATGAGCAGTTCTTC
few	TRBV6-1	TRBJ2-2	TRBD1	CASRWTGTGTGELFF	TGTGCCAGCAGATGGACAGGGACGGGCACCGGGGAGCTGTTTTTT
-	TRBV4-2	TRBJ2-6	TRBD1	CASSQLPRGSGANVLTF	TGTGCCAGCAGCCAATTACCCAGGGGGTCTGGGGCCAACGTCCTGACTTTC
-	TRBV7-2	TRBJ2-4	TRBD1	CASSSNPTGGRNIQYF	TGTGCCAGCAGCTCGAACCCGACAGGGGGTCGGAACATTCAGTACTTC
-	TRBV7-9	TRBJ2-7	TRBD1	CASSPRQGPREQYF	TGTGCCAGCAGCCCGAGACAGGGCCCGCGGGAGCAGTACTTC
few	TRBV27	TRBJ1-5	-	CASSFSYSNQPQHF	TGTGCCAGCAGTTTCAGCTATAGCAATCAGCCCCAGCATTTT
-	TRBV30	TRBJ1-5	-	CAWSVSSLNQPQHF	TGTGCCTGGAGTGTTTCCAGTCTCAATCAGCCCCAGCATTTT
-	TRBV7-2	TRBJ2-2	TRBD2	CASSLNPSGDTGELFF	TGTGCCAGCAGCCTCAACCCAAGCGGGGACACCGGGGAGCTGTTTTTT
-	TRBV6-5	TRBJ2-1	-	CASSYLGGNEQFF	TGTGCCAGCAGTTACCTGGGAGGCAATGAGCAGTTCTTC
-	TRBV7-9	TRBJ2-3	TRBD2	CASSTLAGSTDTQYF	TGTGCCAGCAGCACGCTAGCGGGGAGCACAGATACGCAGTATTTT
few	TRBV4-2	TRBJ2-3	-	CASSNTDTQYF	TGTGCCAGCAGCAACACAGATACGCAGTATTTT
-	TRBV21-1	TRBJ1-2	-	CASSLRGLGGYTF	TGTGCCAGCAGCCTCAGGGGCCTAGGTGGCTACACCTTC
-	TRBV9	TRBJ2-7	TRBD1	CASSGTGTTYEQYF	TGTGCCAGCAGCGGGACAGGGACAACCTACGAGCAGTACTTC
few	TRBV11-2	TRBJ1-3	-	CASSLQPRSGNTIYF	TGTGCCAGCAGCTTACAGCCACGCTCTGGAAACACCATATATTTT
-	TRBV9	TRBJ1-3	-	CASKDRDTIYF	TGTGCCAGCAAGGATCGTGACACCATATATTTT
few	TRBV4-3	TRBJ2-3	TRBD1	CASSQGQGQAGTDTQYF	TGCGCCAGCAGCCAGGGACAAGGACAGGCGGGTACAGATACGCAGTATTTT
few	TRBV5-1	TRBJ2-1	TRBD2	CASSLATSGTYNEQFF	TGCGCCAGCAGCTTGGCCACTAGCGGCACCTACAATGAGCAGTTCTTC
-	TRBV11-2	TRBJ2-1	-	CASSSSRNEQFF	TGTGCCAGCAGCTCGTCAAGAAATGAGCAGTTCTTC
-	TRBV14	TRBJ2-3	-	CASSQDWVGTDTQYF	TGTGCCAGCAGCCAAGATTGGGTGGGAACAGATACGCAGTATTTT
-	TRBV2	TRBJ2-3	-	CASSEADKTASTDTQYF	TGTGCCAGCAGTGAAGCGGACAAAACCGCTAGCACAGATACGCAGTATTTT
-	TRBV25-1	TRBJ1-5	-	CASSGPGGNQPQHF	TGTGCCAGCAGTGGGCCGGGGGGCAATCAGCCCCAGCATTTT
-	TRBV4-1	TRBJ2-5	TRBD2	CASSHHTPQRGGTETQYF	TGCGCCAGCAGCCACCACACACCCCAGCGGGGGGGCACGGAGACCCAGTACTTC
-	TRBV25-1	TRBJ1-6	-	CASSRTQSPLHF	TGTGCCAGCAGTAGGACCCAATCACCCCTCCACTTT
-	TRBV5-1	TRBJ1-5	-	CASSSGDSNQPQHF	TGCGCCAGCAGCTCGGGGGATAGCAATCAGCCCCAGCATTTT
-	TRBV25-1	TRBJ2-3	-	CASKLENTDTQYF	TGTGCCAGCAAACTGGAAAACACAGATACGCAGTATTTT
-	TRBV7-3	TRBJ1-1	-	CASSLGPLNTEAFF	TGTGCCAGCAGCCTGGGACCTCTGAACACTGAAGCTTTCTTT
few	TRBV5-4	TRBJ2-7	-	CASSLPGGSYEQYF	TGTGCCAGCAGCTTGCCGGGCGGCTCCTACGAGCAGTACTTC
few	TRBV20-1	TRBJ2-7	-	CSARDHPHQYF	TGCAGTGCTAGAGATCACCCCCATCAGTACTTC